The rows below give T cell receptor beta chains drawn from one sample of a study of blood T cell repertoires in COVID-19. Only in-frame clones appear in the TCRdb table, and some are missing; sequencing was by immunoSEQ multiplex PCR. The sample carries under 450,000 clones, around 83% recorded once. Material for sequencing was PBMCs or T cells enriched from blood (not recorded which). The receptor set was obtained from a woman aged 45-59 years who had recovered from COVID-19. Each CDR3 is given with its conserved first and last residue. A D gene is named only where the DNA matches it firmly. Clone size is not always given. Where it is, it says once, few, many or a class for expanded clones.

d_gene: NA
v_gene: TRBV19
j_gene: TRBJ1-1
abundance: NA
CDR3nt: TGTGCCAGTAGCCCCAGGACCTCGGACAAGAAGACTGAAGCTTTCTTT
CDR3aa: CASSPRTSDKKTEAFF

d_gene: NA
v_gene: TRBV6-5
j_gene: TRBJ1-1
abundance: few
CDR3nt: TGTGCCAGCAGTTTTAAGTCAACCGCCGGGGGAGCTTTCTTT
CDR3aa: CASSFKSTAGGAFF

d_gene: NA
v_gene: TRBV5-1
j_gene: TRBJ1-1
abundance: NA
CDR3nt: TGCGCCAGCAGCGTGGACAGCCTAAACACTGAAGCTTTCTTT
CDR3aa: CASSVDSLNTEAFF

d_gene: NA
v_gene: TRBV19
j_gene: TRBJ1-1
abundance: NA
CDR3nt: TGTGCCAGTAGACCGACAGGATCGAACACTGAAGCTTTCTTT
CDR3aa: CASRPTGSNTEAFF

d_gene: NA
v_gene: TRBV6-2/TRBV6-3
j_gene: TRBJ2-2
abundance: many
CDR3nt: TGTGCCAGCAGTCAAAACACCGGGGAGCTGTTTTTT
CDR3aa: CASSQNTGELFF

d_gene: TRBD1
v_gene: TRBV7-9
j_gene: TRBJ1-2
abundance: NA
CDR3nt: TGTGCCAGCAGCTTACAACAGGGGGCGAATGGCTACACCTTC
CDR3aa: CASSLQQGANGYTF

d_gene: TRBD1
v_gene: TRBV28
j_gene: TRBJ1-2
abundance: NA
CDR3nt: TGTGCCAGCAGCCCAACCGGGACAGGGTTCAAAGGAGATGGCTACACCTTC
CDR3aa: CASSPTGTGFKGDGYTF

d_gene: TRBD1
v_gene: TRBV11-3
j_gene: TRBJ2-2
abundance: NA
CDR3nt: TGTGCCAGCAGCCCACGACAGGGGGATAATTCCGGGGAGCTGTTTTTT
CDR3aa: CASSPRQGDNSGELFF

d_gene: NA
v_gene: TRBV9
j_gene: TRBJ1-6
abundance: NA
CDR3nt: TGTGCCAGCAGCGTGACAGATAATAATTCACCCCTCCACTTT
CDR3aa: CASSVTDNNSPLHF

d_gene: TRBD2
v_gene: TRBV4-1
j_gene: TRBJ2-1
abundance: NA
CDR3nt: TGCGCCAGCAGCCAAGATTTACTAGCGGGGGGGGCTGAGCAGTTCTTC
CDR3aa: CASSQDLLAGGAEQFF

d_gene: TRBD2
v_gene: TRBV18
j_gene: TRBJ2-2
abundance: NA
CDR3nt: TGTGCCAGCTCACCTCAGCAGGGCCGGCTAGCGGGGGACACCGGGGAGCTGTTTTTT
CDR3aa: CASSPQQGRLAGDTGELFF

d_gene: TRBD1
v_gene: TRBV4-1
j_gene: TRBJ1-2
abundance: once
CDR3nt: TGCGCCAGCACAAAATTGGGACAGGGAGAAGGAGGCTACACCTTC
CDR3aa: CASTKLGQGEGGYTF

d_gene: TRBD2
v_gene: TRBV7-9
j_gene: TRBJ2-3
abundance: NA
CDR3nt: TGTGCCAGCAGCTTAACGAACGCAAAAGCGGGAGGTCTATATACGCAGTATTTT
CDR3aa: CASSLTNAKAGGLYTQYF

d_gene: TRBD1
v_gene: TRBV7-2
j_gene: TRBJ2-7
abundance: NA
CDR3nt: TGTGCCAGCAGCATGAGACAGGGTTCCTATGAGCAGTACTTC
CDR3aa: CASSMRQGSYEQYF

d_gene: TRBD1
v_gene: TRBV7-9
j_gene: TRBJ2-5
abundance: NA
CDR3nt: TGTGCCAGCAGCCCACGGACAGGCCAAGAGACCCAGTACTTC
CDR3aa: CASSPRTGQETQYF

d_gene: TRBD1
v_gene: TRBV5-1
j_gene: TRBJ2-7
abundance: few
CDR3nt: TGCGCCAGCAGGTCCGGGACAGGGTCCTACGAGCAGTACTTC
CDR3aa: CASRSGTGSYEQYF

d_gene: TRBD1
v_gene: TRBV7-2
j_gene: TRBJ1-2
abundance: NA
CDR3nt: TGTGCCAGCAGCCCTGGGACAGAACCAAACTATGGCTACACCTTC
CDR3aa: CASSPGTEPNYGYTF

d_gene: TRBD1
v_gene: TRBV19
j_gene: TRBJ1-2
abundance: once
CDR3nt: TGTGCCAGTAGTATCCCACAGGGGGGCTTCTATGGCTACACCTTC
CDR3aa: CASSIPQGGFYGYTF